These 24 T cell receptor beta chains originate from one sample sequenced in a study of cytomegalovirus exposure and HLA in healthy donors. Some clones are missing from TCRdb's copy, which holds only in-frame ones; the method was immunoSEQ multiplex PCR. The sample gives some 130,000 clones, roughly nine tenths of which show up once; nearly 3% is in the top ten. The sample consisted of PBMCs. The receptors were gathered from a man aged 18 to 29 in good health and CMV-seronegative.

The chain combines TRBV5-1 with TRBJ2-6; TRBD1 matches at 8 bases. With 5 bases clipped from V and 0 bases from J, the junction kept 7 bases outside the gene matches. The CDR3 runs to 17 residues. The germline CDR1 and CDR2 sequences are SGHRS and YFSETQ. DNA for the CDR3: TGCGCCAGCAGTCGGACAGGGACGAACTCTGGGGCCAACGTCCTGACTTTC. Residues: CASSRTGTNSGANVLTF.

The chain joins TRBV19 to TRBJ2-5, with TRBD2 matching 7 bases. This CDR3 contains 14 residues. V trimming: 3 bases; J trimming: 2 bases; junction bases outside the gene matches: 3. Per germline, CDR1 LNHDA and CDR2 SQIVND (reference sequence). DNA for the CDR3: TGTGCCAGTAGTATTACGGGGGGACAAGAGACCCAGTACTTC. The encoded protein is CASSITGGQETQYF. Together with reference TRBV19 and TRBJ2-5, the CDR3 gives the full variable domain: DGGITQSPKYLFRKEGQNVTLSCEQNLNHDAMYWYRQDPGQGLRLIYYSQIVNDFQKGDIAEGYSVSREKKESFPLTVTSAQKNPTAFYLCASSITGGQETQYFGPGTRLLVL.

The chain combines TRBV5-4 with TRBJ1-2; no definite D call. This CDR3 comprises 14 residues. V lost 5 bases, J lost 3 bases, and 14 bases lay in between. The germline CDR1 and CDR2 sequences are SGHNT and YYREEE (reference sequence). CDR3 sequence: CASRIWNRDYGYTF. The CDR3 region has the DNA TGTGCCAGCAGGATATGGAACCGGGACTATGGCTACACCTTC. The whole variable domain, filled in from reference TRBV5-4 and TRBJ1-2, reads ETGVTQSPTHLIKTRGQQVTLRCSSQSGHNTVSWYQQALGQGPQFIFQYYREEENGRGNFPPRFSGLQFPNYSSELNVNALELDDSALYLCASRIWNRDYGYTFGSGTRLTVV.

The sample holds one count of this clone. This chain links TRBV14 with TRBJ1-1; 7 positions agree with TRBD1. Looked up from germline, CDR1 is SGHDN and CDR2 is FVKESK. The CDR3 has 13 amino acids. After removal of 6 bases from V and 0 bases from J, the junction contained 1 base not matched to a gene. CDR3 amino acids: CASRGQMNTEAFF. CDR3 DNA: TGTGCCAGCAGGGGACAGATGAACACTGAAGCTTTCTTT.

This chain joins TRBV7-9 and TRBJ2-4; the D is unclear. Germline CDR1 reads SEHNR; CDR2 reads FQNEAQ (reference sequence). This CDR3 has 16 residues. V lost 5 bases to trimming and J lost 0 bases, with 14 bases between them. CDR3 in DNA: TGTGCCAGCAGCCCCTTGAACAGTCTAGCCAAAAACATTCAGTACTTC. This sequence encodes CASSPLNSLAKNIQYF. Drawing the rest from reference TRBV7-9 and TRBJ2-4, the complete variable domain is DTGVSQNPRHKITKRGQNVTFRCDPISEHNRLYWYRQTLGQGPEFLTYFQNEAQLEKSRLLSDRFSAERPKGSFSTLEIQRTEQGDSAMYLCASSPLNSLAKNIQYFGAGTRLSVL.

In this sample, this clone turned up a few times. J is TRBJ1-5 and V is TRBV6-1; D possibly corresponds to TRBD1 (5 bases). The CDR3 contains 15 residues. Trimming stripped 0 bases from V and 6 bases from J, with 12 bases between. CDR1 is MNHNS, CDR2 SASEGT, per germline. This CDR3 is CASSEAPGGTQPQHF. In nucleotides, the CDR3 is TGTGCCAGCAGTGAAGCGCCGGGGGGGACTCAGCCCCAGCATTTT.

The genes are TRBV13 and TRBJ2-7, with 10 positions matching TRBD2. J was trimmed by 0 bases and V by 6 bases; bases with no gene match: 14. The CDR3 loop spans 18 amino acids. Germline V gene sequence: CDR1 PRHDT, CDR2 FYEKMQ (reference sequence). CDR3 DNA sequence: TGTGCCAGCAGTCCCGGAGTCAGCGGGAGGGACGGCTCCTACGAGCAGTACTTC. Its translation is CASSPGVSGRDGSYEQYF.

This chain joins TRBV18 and TRBJ2-1, with 10 bases identical to TRBD2. J was trimmed by 2 bases and V by 2 bases; bases with no gene match: 9. In germline, CDR1 is KGHSH, CDR2 LQKENI. This CDR3 is 18 amino acids long. CDR3 in DNA: TGTGCCAGCTCACCAGCGGCTAGCGGGGGAATGGCCTACAATGAGCAGTTCTTC. Protein: CASSPAASGGMAYNEQFF. The entire variable domain, with the rest obtained from reference TRBV18 and TRBJ2-1, is as follows: NAGVMQNPRHLVRRRGQEARLRCSPMKGHSHVYWYRQLPEEGLKFMVYLQKENIIDESGMPKERFSAEFPKEGPSILRIQQVVRGDSAAYFCASSPAASGGMAYNEQFFGPGTRLTVL.

The chain has TRBV4-1 and TRBJ1-1, with D possibly TRBD1 on 5 matching bases. V lost 0 bases and J lost 4, with 15 bases in between. This CDR3 has 16 amino acids. Germline lookup yields CDR1 MGHRA and CDR2 YSYEKL. The CDR3 DNA sequence: TGCGCCAGCAGCCAAGATCTCCGGGGGGAACTCACTGAAGCTTTCTTT. It specifies CASSQDLRGELTEAFF.

The CDR3 protein is CAWSVTETGEQYF. CDR3 nucleotides: TGTGCCTGGAGTGTAACGGAGACAGGCGAGCAGTACTTC. The chain uses TRBV30 and TRBJ2-7, with D possibly being TRBD1 (6 bases). The CDR3 has 13 amino acids. CDR1 and CDR2 (germline): GTSNPN, SVGIG (reference sequence). V was pared by 0 bases and J by 6 bases, with 12 bases between.

V is TRBV7-9 and J is TRBJ2-2, with 12 bases aligning to TRBD2. CDR1 is SEHNR, CDR2 FQNEAQ, per germline (reference sequence). The V segment lost 2 bases and the J segment 0 bases; nucleotides outside the gene matches: 7. The CDR3 spans 19 residues. The CDR3 protein is CASSLRLAGGFANTGELFF. The CDR3 nucleotides read TGTGCCAGCAGCTTAAGGCTAGCGGGGGGGTTCGCGAACACCGGGGAGCTGTTTTTT. The complete variable domain, with remaining parts taken from reference TRBV7-9 and TRBJ2-2, reads DTGVSQNPRHKITKRGQNVTFRCDPISEHNRLYWYRQTLGQGPEFLTYFQNEAQLEKSRLLSDRFSAERPKGSFSTLEIQRTEQGDSAMYLCASSLRLAGGFANTGELFFGEGSRLTVL.

This chain connects TRBV5-4 to TRBJ2-7; D is perhaps TRBD1 (5 bases). Per germline, CDR1 SGHNT and CDR2 YYREEE (reference sequence). The CDR3 spans 16 residues. V gave up 2 bases and J gave up 4 bases, with 19 bases separating them. This CDR3 reads CASSFRQAGFTYEQYF. The CDR3 DNA reads TGTGCCAGCAGCTTCCGACAAGCAGGGTTTACTTACGAGCAGTACTTC.

The rearrangement joins TRBV15 to TRBJ2-7; TRBD1 matches at 9 bases. The V gene's germline CDR1 is LNHNV and CDR2 YYDKDF (reference sequence). The CDR3 loop spans 15 amino acids. After removal of 3 bases from V and 0 bases from J, the junction contained 3 bases not matched to a gene. CDR3 bases: TGTGCCACCAGCAGCCGGACAGGGGACTCCTACGAGCAGTACTTC. Protein sequence: CATSSRTGDSYEQYF.

J is TRBJ2-1 and V is TRBV7-8; the D gene is possibly TRBD1 (6 bases). This CDR3 is built from 16 residues. With 5 bases removed from V and 0 bases from J, the gap between germline ends came to 14 bases. CDR1 SGHVS and CDR2 FQNEAQ come from the germline V gene. This CDR3 is CASSPEQGSSYNEQFF. CDR3 nucleotides: TGTGCCAGCAGCCCCGAACAGGGAAGCTCCTACAATGAGCAGTTCTTC.

This clone has more than one count but fewer than ten. The rearrangement joins TRBV6-1 to TRBJ1-5; TRBD1 agrees at 7 bases. Looked up from germline, CDR1 is MNHNS and CDR2 is SASEGT. Trimming removed 7 bases from V and 5 bases from J; junction bases left unmatched: 8. This CDR3 comprises 14 residues. The CDR3: CASTSGQADQPQHF. The CDR3 DNA reads as TGTGCCAGCACCTCAGGACAGGCCGATCAGCCCCAGCATTTT.

CDR3 in amino acids: CASSWGQGGSDTQYF. For the CDR3, the DNA is TGTGCCAGCAGTTGGGGACAGGGTGGCTCAGATACGCAGTATTTT. The genes are TRBV6-5 and TRBJ2-3, with TRBD1 identical over 9 bases. This CDR3 is 15 amino acids long. V gave up 4 bases and J gave up 4 bases; unmatched junction bases: 6. Per the germline V gene, CDR1 is MNHEY and CDR2 is SVGAGI.

V is TRBV19 and J is TRBJ2-7; the D gene is possibly TRBD2 (5 bases). Germline values: CDR1 LNHDA, CDR2 SQIVND (reference sequence). Trimming took off 4 bases at V and 5 bases at J, with 18 bases between the two ends. The CDR3 totals 15 residues. The CDR3 loop is CASSSRGLRNNEQYF. Here the CDR3 DNA reads TGTGCCAGTAGTAGCCGGGGTCTACGAAATAACGAGCAGTACTTC.

The table lists this clone with a count of one. This chain connects TRBV15 to TRBJ2-3; D is unresolved. Germline assignment: CDR1 LNHNV and CDR2 YYDKDF (reference sequence). Trimming took off 1 base at V and 4 bases at J, with 9 bases between the two ends. The CDR3 is 14 residues long. The chain's CDR3 is CATSRGPDSDTQYF. The CDR3 nucleotides read TGTGCCACCAGCAGAGGGCCAGATTCAGATACGCAGTATTTT.

The chain combines TRBV5-1 with TRBJ1-2; TRBD1 matches 7 bases. Unmatched junction bases numbered 7, after V lost 2 bases and J lost 6 bases. Looked up from germline, CDR1 is SGHRS and CDR2 is YFSETQ. The CDR3 sequence is 14 residues long. The CDR3 nucleotides are TGCGCCAGCAGCTTCACAGGGGAAAGTAATGGCTACACCTTC. This translates into CASSFTGESNGYTF.

DNA of the CDR3: TGCGCCAGCTCTCGGGGGTCACAAGAGACCCAGTACTTC. This codes for CASSRGSQETQYF. The chain joins TRBV5-1 to TRBJ2-5; possible D gene TRBD2, 6 bases. V was clipped by 7 bases and J by 2 bases, with 12 bases between them. Germline values: CDR1 SGHRS, CDR2 YFSETQ. This CDR3 has 13 residues.

Notes on this clone: A much larger clonotype is one base distant, so this may be a read error. V and J are TRBV7-9 and TRBJ1-2, with D possibly TRBD1 on 5 matching bases. The CDR3 contains 12 residues. The germline V gene has CDR1 SEHNR and CDR2 FQNEAQ (reference sequence). V dropped 5 bases and J dropped 6 bases, with 10 bases sitting between them. CDR3 sequence: CASSMGLHGYTF. CDR3 coding DNA: TGTGCCAGCAGCATGGGACTCCATGGCTACACCTTC.

This clone was observed a few times. The J gene is TRBJ2-6, the V gene TRBV6-1; 7 nucleotides match TRBD1. The CDR3 runs to 15 residues. In germline, CDR1 is MNHNS, CDR2 SASEGT. The DNA for the CDR3 is TGTGCAACCGGGACAGCCTTCTCTGGGGCCAACGTCCTGACTTTC. It translates to CATGTAFSGANVLTF.

This chain uses TRBV10-3 with TRBJ2-3, with 9 bases matching TRBD2. The J segment lost 2 bases and the V segment lost 6 bases, leaving 6 bases of the junction unmatched. This CDR3 comprises 15 residues. The V gene's germline CDR1 is ENHRY and CDR2 SYGVKD. Here the CDR3 DNA reads TGTGCCATCAGCCTGACTAGCGGAATCACAGATACGCAGTATTTT. Translation: CAISLTSGITDTQYF.

V gene TRBV10-1 combines with J gene TRBJ2-2; 9 bases match TRBD1. Germline trimming cut 8 bases from V and 1 base from J; bases unmatched to any gene: 2. Per the germline V gene, CDR1 is WNHNN and CDR2 is SYGVQD (reference sequence). This CDR3 spans 14 amino acids. CDR3 sequence reads: CASGGQGNTGELFF. In DNA form, the CDR3 reads TGCGCCAGCGGGGGACAGGGGAACACCGGGGAGCTGTTTTTT.